Following are 25 T cell receptor beta chains from one sample sequenced in a study of T cell responses to AZD1222 COVID-19 vaccine (dated by TCRdb to 2020 to 2022). The time point tag for this specimen amounts to: about 28 days (+/-7) after the second vaccine dose. Libraries were constructed by the immunoSEQ multiplex PCR assay. Not all clones reach the TCRdb copy of this immuneACCESS table, which keeps in-frame sequences only. Checked studies attribute under half of the gap to unresolved V genes and leave the rest unexplained. Within this sample are around 170,000 clones, with over 90% of them counted one time only. Clones ranked in the top ten supply roughly 1.9% of the sample. The source was peripheral blood, collected 28 days after the second AZD1222 dose. The receptors shown here come from an adult who received the AZD1222 COVID-19 vaccine.

The genes are TRBV27 and TRBJ1-1; D unresolved. The V and J ends lost 5 bases and 3 bases respectively, with 13 bases between them. In germline, CDR1 is MNHEY, CDR2 SMNVEV (reference sequence). CDR3 length: 14 residues. CDR3 in amino acids: CASSPQAGHTEAFF. The DNA of the CDR3 is TGTGCCAGCAGTCCTCAGGCTGGGCACACTGAAGCTTTCTTT.

Points on this clone: The junction departs from germline at one end; a sequencing error may be responsible. The J gene is TRBJ1-5, the V gene TRBV10-3; D remains ambiguous. CDR3 length: 13 residues. In germline, CDR1 is ENHRY, CDR2 SYGVKD. The CDR3 protein is CATSPNSNQPQHF. CDR3 bases: TGTGCCACCAGTCCTAATAGCAATCAGCCCCAGCATTTT.

This chain's CDR3 is CASTSGLDSYNEQFF. The DNA for the CDR3 is TGCGCCAGCACCTCTGGTTTGGATTCTTACAATGAGCAGTTCTTC. The chain couples TRBV5-1 to TRBJ2-1; D remains unclear. CDR1 SGHRS and CDR2 YFSETQ come from the germline V gene. The V gene lost 6 bases and the J gene lost 4 bases, with 17 bases spanning the gap. The CDR3 contains 15 residues.

This chain uses TRBV3-1 (or the pseudogene TRBV3-2) with TRBJ1-2; D call uncertain. Germline V lookup: CDR1 LGHDT, CDR2 YNNKEL (reference sequence). Trimming removed 3 bases at V and 2 bases at J, with 7 bases between. The CDR3 loop spans 13 amino acids. The CDR3 loop is CASSHQSNYGYTF. Written as DNA, the CDR3 is TGTGCCAGCAGCCACCAGTCGAACTATGGCTACACCTTC.

V usage is TRBV3-1 (or the pseudogene TRBV3-2) and J usage is TRBJ2-2; either TRBD1 or TRBD2 may supply D (5 bases each). This CDR3 contains 16 residues. V dropped 3 bases and J dropped 3 bases, with 14 bases sitting between them. Germline V gene lookup returns CDR1 LGHDT and CDR2 YNNKEL (reference sequence). The CDR3 DNA is TGTGCCAGCAGCCAGGGACCCTCAAGGCACACCGGGGAGCTGTTTTTT. As protein: CASSQGPSRHTGELFF.

The chain employs TRBV5-6 and TRBJ2-5; D may be TRBD2 (5 bases). This CDR3 has 14 residues. The ends were cut back, 1 base at V and 3 bases at J, with 10 bases in the middle. In germline, CDR1 is SGHDT, CDR2 YYEEEE. CDR3 protein: CASSLRSGKETQYF. The DNA for the CDR3 is TGTGCCAGCAGCTTGAGATCGGGAAAAGAGACCCAGTACTTC.

This rearrangement joins TRBV21-1 to TRBJ1-6; the DNA was not compared with TRBD1, the D call given in the table. TRBV21-1 is annotated as a pseudogene. The CDR3 totals 18 residues. The CDR3 loop is CASSKEAEGTGDNSPLHF. CDR3 DNA sequence: TGTGCCAGCAGCAAAGAGGCTGAGGGGACAGGGGATAATTCACCCCTCCACTTT.

J is TRBJ1-2 and V is TRBV28, with 10 nucleotides matching TRBD1. V trimming: 3 bases; J trimming: 5 bases; junction bases outside the gene matches: 9. CDR3 length equals 16 residues. Germline V lookup: CDR1 MDHEN, CDR2 SYDVKM. The CDR3 sequence is CASSFITRTGGYGYTF. The CDR3 DNA reads as TGTGCCAGCAGTTTCATTACCCGGACAGGGGGTTATGGCTACACCTTC.

This chain connects TRBV4-2 to TRBJ1-5; 8 bases are shared with TRBD1. With V trimmed by 0 bases and J by 0 bases, 10 bases remained unmatched. This CDR3 contains 19 residues. Germline CDR1 reads LGHNA; CDR2 reads YNFKEQ. In nucleotides, the CDR3 is TGTGCCAGCAGCCAAGATAGCCCCCCCGACAGGGGTAGCAATCAGCCCCAGCATTTT. Encoded protein: CASSQDSPPDRGSNQPQHF.

J is TRBJ1-1 and V is TRBV5-1; 9 positions agree with TRBD1. CDR3 length: 19 amino acids. CDR1 and CDR2 from the germline V gene are SGHRS and YFSETQ. The V segment lost 2 bases and the J segment 3 bases; nucleotides outside the gene matches: 17. Here the CDR3 reads CASSLQGAIRLRLDTEAFF. The CDR3 DNA reads TGCGCCAGCAGCTTACAGGGGGCGATCAGGCTACGGCTGGACACTGAAGCTTTCTTT.

V usage is TRBV2 and J usage is TRBJ1-1; D call uncertain. The CDR3 covers 12 residues. V gave up 6 bases and J gave up 8 bases, with 13 bases separating them. Germline V gives CDR1 SNHLY, CDR2 FYNNEI. The CDR3 nucleotides are TGTGCCAGCAGGGGTTCGACAACCGAAGCTTTCTTT. Translating gives CASRGSTTEAFF.

This clone was seen a single time. The rearrangement uses TRBV27 and TRBJ2-1, with a possible D match to TRBD2 (7 bases). With 3 bases removed from V and 9 bases from J, the gap between germline ends came to 12 bases. Germline loops: CDR1 MNHEY, CDR2 SMNVEV (reference sequence). There are 13 residues in the CDR3. CDR3 coding DNA: TGTGCCAGCAGTTTCCCAGGGGAGGGTGAGCAGTTCTTC. This translates into CASSFPGEGEQFF.

The chain recombines TRBV19 with TRBJ2-2; no definite D call. The CDR3 extends over 11 amino acids. Germline assignment: CDR1 LNHDA and CDR2 SQIVND (reference sequence). Trimming took 5 bases from V and 7 from J, leaving 5 bases between them. In DNA, the CDR3 is TGTGCCAGTAGTTGGGGCGGGGAGCTGTTTTTT. It yields the protein CASSWGGELFF. Together with reference TRBV19 and TRBJ2-2, the CDR3 gives the full variable domain: DGGITQSPKYLFRKEGQNVTLSCEQNLNHDAMYWYRQDPGQGLRLIYYSQIVNDFQKGDIAEGYSVSREKKESFPLTVTSAQKNPTAFYLCASSWGGELFFGEGSRLTVL.

The rearrangement uses TRBV6-4 and TRBJ1-5, with TRBD1 identical over 7 bases. The CDR3 length is 13 residues. Germline lookup yields CDR1 MRHNA and CDR2 SNTAGT. Unmatched junction bases numbered 5, after V lost 5 bases and J lost 7 bases. The CDR3 sequence: CASSPGGGQPQHF. The CDR3 DNA follows: TGTGCCAGCAGTCCAGGGGGTGGCCAGCCCCAGCATTTT.

V gene TRBV6-5 combines with J gene TRBJ1-3; 7 positions match TRBD1. Germline-derived CDR1 and CDR2 are MNHEY and SVGAGI. The V segment lost 6 bases and the J segment 2 bases; nucleotides outside the gene matches: 7. CDR3 length: 15 residues. CDR3 sequence: CASSLGGAAGNTIYF. CDR3 nucleotide sequence: TGTGCCAGCAGCCTAGGGGGCGCCGCTGGAAACACCATATATTTT.

The J gene is TRBJ1-5, the V gene TRBV5-1; the D is unclear. This CDR3 contains 15 residues. The germline V and J ends were trimmed by 0 bases and 2 bases, with 9 bases remaining between them. Germline CDR1 is SGHRS and CDR2 is YFSETQ. This chain's CDR3 is CASSLVGRRNQPQHF. CDR3 bases: TGCGCCAGCAGCTTGGTAGGCAGGCGCAATCAGCCCCAGCATTTT.

As regards this clone: Germline is not matched at one junction end, which may reflect a read error. The chain couples TRBV5-5 to TRBJ2-2; D is perhaps TRBD1 (6 bases). This CDR3 has 13 residues. Germline values: CDR1 SGHKS, CDR2 YYEKEE (reference sequence). CDR3 DNA sequence: TGTGCCACCTTACAGGGTTTCACCGGGGAACTGTTTTTT. Encoded protein: CATLQGFTGELFF. The full variable domain, its missing parts supplied by reference TRBV5-5 and TRBJ2-2, is DAGVTQSPTHLIKTRGQQVTLRCSPISGHKSVSWYQQVLGQGPQFIFQYYEKEERGRGNFPDRFSARQFPNYSSELNVNALLLGDSALYLCATLQGFTGELFFGEGSRLTVL.

The chain recombines TRBV9 with TRBJ1-2; 7 bases agree with TRBD1. Per the germline V gene, CDR1 is SGDLS and CDR2 is YYNGEE. Germline trimming cut 4 bases from V and 4 bases from J; bases unmatched to any gene: 10. There are 15 residues in the CDR3. In DNA form, the CDR3 reads TGTGCCAGCAGCCCTGCCCGGGACAGTTTCTATGGCTACACCTTC. As protein: CASSPARDSFYGYTF.

The sample holds one count of this clone. DNA for the CDR3: TGCGCCAGCAGCCAACAACAGGGGGTCTCCTATGGCTACACCTTC. This sequence encodes CASSQQQGVSYGYTF. This sequence joins TRBV4-1 and TRBJ1-2, with TRBD1 matching over 8 bases. There are 15 residues in the CDR3. Germline CDR1 reads MGHRA; CDR2 reads YSYEKL. J was trimmed by 4 bases and V by 2 bases; bases with no gene match: 6.

The chain links TRBV5-1 to TRBJ1-2; D may be TRBD1 (5 bases). Germline CDR1 and CDR2: SGHRS and YFSETQ. V was pared by 0 bases and J by 5 bases, with 17 bases between. The CDR3 runs 16 residues. The DNA of the CDR3 is TGCGCCAGCAGCTTGGGGGCCGGGCAGGGAGATTATGGCTACACCTTC. The encoded protein is CASSLGAGQGDYGYTF.

The chain employs TRBV7-9 and TRBJ1-4; D remains ambiguous. The CDR3 is 10 residues long. V lost 8 bases to trimming and J lost 8 bases, with 6 bases between them. The germline V gene encodes CDR1 SEHNR and CDR2 FQNEAQ (reference sequence). CDR3 DNA sequence: TGTGCCAGCGGGCAGGAAAAACTGTTTTTT. Translation: CASGQEKLFF.

This clone was seen once. J is TRBJ2-2 and V is TRBV3-1 (or the pseudogene TRBV3-2); 12 nucleotides agree with TRBD2. CDR1 LGHDT and CDR2 YNNKEL come from the germline V gene (reference sequence). With V trimmed by 5 bases and J by 1 base, 8 bases remained unmatched. CDR3 size: 18 residues. The CDR3 protein is CASSTRLAGGLNTGELFF. In nucleotides, the CDR3 is TGTGCCAGCAGCACCCGTCTAGCGGGAGGGTTGAACACCGGGGAGCTGTTTTTT.

This sequence joins TRBV5-1 and TRBJ1-2, with D possibly being TRBD1 (6 bases). The length of the CDR3 is 15 residues. Deletions cut 5 bases from V and 3 bases from J, with 17 bases between. The germline CDR1 and CDR2 sequences are SGHRS and YFSETQ. Here the CDR3 DNA reads TGCGCCAGCAGAGAAGAGACAGGCCTCCACTATGGCTACACCTTC. Translated, it gives CASREETGLHYGYTF.

In its sample, this clone was seen once. V gene TRBV28 combines with J gene TRBJ1-3, with D unclear. V was shortened by 2 bases and J by 3 bases, with 8 bases between the two germline ends. The CDR3 loop spans 14 amino acids. Germline CDR1 and CDR2: MDHEN and SYDVKM. This CDR3 is CASSLQRSGNTIYF. CDR3 sequence (DNA): TGTGCCAGCAGTTTACAGAGAAGTGGAAACACCATATATTTT.

The CDR3 coding sequence is TGTGCCAGCAGCCTAGCGGGAACTAACACCGGGGAGCTGTTTTTT. Residues: CASSLAGTNTGELFF. V and J are TRBV7-3 and TRBJ2-2; 9 positions agree with TRBD2. V trimming: 5 bases; J trimming: 2 bases; junction bases outside the gene matches: 3. Per the germline V gene, CDR1 is SGHTA and CDR2 is FQGTGA. There are 15 residues in the CDR3.